The entry below describes one TCR beta chain. The antigen is not known. The sample belongs to a study of T cell repertoires in cytomegalovirus infection. V gave up 4 bases and J gave up 7 bases, with 14 bases separating them. This CDR3 is built from 14 residues. In germline, CDR1 is SGHDN, CDR2 FVKESK. TCRdb analysed the reads with MiXCR anew, one entry per CDR3 protein. The sample yields 110,000 or so distinct CDR3 sequences, about 30% seen once. This clonotype was obtained from a human donor in good health (CMV status not recorded). Some clones in this sample may be carry-over from other donors' samples. The V call is TRBV14, the J call TRBJ2-1; perhaps TRBD2 as D (6 bases). Material: CD8+ T cells from cultured PBMCs, obtained from culture after CMV antigen stimulation. CDR3 sequence: CASSLRGNLNEQFF. DNA for the CDR3: TGTGCCAGCAGCCTCCGGGGGAATCTTAATGAGCAGTTCTTC.